What follows are 28 T cell receptor beta chains derived from one specimen sequenced in a study of regulatory T cells in long-lasting Graves disease. Relying on iRepertoire HTBI primers and Arm-PCR of CDR3 regions, the team built TCR beta libraries. TCRdb itself ran the multiplex PCR reads through MiXCR, one entry per CDR3 protein. The table includes 650,000 to 850,000 distinct CDR3 sequences, approximately 29% detected once. Time point: persistent/refractory GD, antithyroid drugs over 5 years with positive TRAb. Making the TCR library involved RNA that had been extracted from PBMCs. Here the sequenced sample was peripheral blood mononuclear cells (PBMCs), taken when the disease was refractory, from a patient treated with antithyroid drugs. These receptors came from a female donor with Graves disease.

This chain connects TRBV10-3 to TRBJ2-3, with TRBD2 matching over 7 bases. Germline assignment: CDR1 ENHRY and CDR2 SYGVKD. The length of the CDR3 is 18 residues. V lost 4 bases and J lost 6; bases outside the gene matches: 19. The CDR3, as DNA: TGTGCCATCAGTGCCGCGGCCTTAGCGGGTGCGGCTCGGGATACGCAGTATTTT. Translated: CAISAAALAGAARDTQYF.

This clonotype has ten or more counts. The chain is built from TRBV28 and TRBJ1-2; TRBD1 might be the D (5 bases). Trimming took 7 bases from V and 4 from J, leaving 19 bases between them. The CDR3 length is 15 residues. The V gene's germline CDR1 is MDHEN and CDR2 SYDVKM. CDR3 amino acids: CASTVGGSVTYGYTF. The DNA for the CDR3 is TGTGCCAGCACCGTCGGGGGGTCAGTAACCTATGGCTACACCTTC.

This clonotype was seen ten or more times. CDR3 nucleotides: TGCAGTGCGGGGACAGGGGACAATCAGCCCCAGCATTTT. Protein product: CSAGTGDNQPQHF. The chain recombines TRBV20-1 with TRBJ1-5; 10 bases line up with TRBD1. V shed 6 bases, J shed 3 bases, and the junction held 2 bases outside the gene matches. The CDR3 spans 13 residues. Germline CDR1 DFQATT, CDR2 SNEGSKA (reference sequence).

This sequence joins TRBV7-7 and TRBJ2-5, with TRBD2 matching over 8 bases. Germline V CDR1 and CDR2: SSHAT, FNYEAQ (reference sequence). The CDR3 loop spans 15 amino acids. With 3 bases clipped from V and 5 bases from J, the junction kept 8 bases outside the gene matches. Written as DNA, the CDR3 is TGTGCCAGCAGCTTGCGGGAGGTCACCGGGGAGACCCAGTACTTC. It translates to CASSLREVTGETQYF.

The rearrangement joins TRBV20-1 to TRBJ1-1; 8 bases are a match to TRBD1. Germline V gene sequence: CDR1 DFQATT, CDR2 SNEGSKA (reference sequence). The CDR3 has 12 residues. Trimming cost V 0 bases and J 8 bases; bases outside gene matches: 2. CDR3 sequence (DNA): TGCAGTGCTAGAGACAGGGGGCAGGAAGCTTTCTTT. Its protein product is CSARDRGQEAFF.

This clonotype was observed a handful of times. The chain employs TRBV20-1 and TRBJ1-6; no clear D. Germline-derived CDR1 and CDR2 are DFQATT and SNEGSKA (reference sequence). Trimming removed 0 bases at V and 0 bases at J, with 12 bases between. There are 17 residues in the CDR3. DNA of the CDR3: TGCAGTGCTAGAGATCCTTTCGGGAGCTCCTATAATTCACCCCTCCACTTT. Amino acids: CSARDPFGSSYNSPLHF.

The genes are TRBV27 and TRBJ2-7; D is possibly TRBD1 (6 bases). CDR1 is MNHEY, CDR2 SMNVEV, per germline (reference sequence). Trimming cost V 6 bases and J 2 bases, with 11 bases left between them. This CDR3 region has 13 residues. CDR3 protein: CASRMTGTYEQYF. CDR3 nucleotides: TGTGCCAGCAGGATGACAGGAACCTACGAGCAGTACTTC.

There are many counts of this clonotype. V usage is TRBV28 and J usage is TRBJ1-2; weak D call: TRBD1 (5 bases). The V end lost 10 bases, the J end lost 5 bases, and 11 bases lay between the germline ends. The CDR3 has 11 residues. CDR1 and CDR2 from the germline V gene are MDHEN and SYDVKM. The DNA for the CDR3 is TGTGCCACAAGACAGCTGTATGGCTACACCTTC. It yields the protein CATRQLYGYTF.

This clonotype was detected a few times. The V gene is TRBV30, the J gene TRBJ1-4, with D hard to call. Per germline, CDR1 GTSNPN and CDR2 SVGIG (reference sequence). V gave up 3 bases and J gave up 6 bases, with 8 bases separating them. This CDR3 has 12 residues. The CDR3 reads CAWSGDDEKLFF. Here the CDR3 DNA reads TGTGCCTGGAGCGGGGATGATGAAAAACTGTTTTTT.

This clonotype was observed a handful of times. The CDR3 bases are TGCGCCAGCAGCTTGGGTAGCGGCAGAACTGGGGCCAACGTCCTGACTTTC. This encodes CASSLGSGRTGANVLTF. This chain joins TRBV5-1 and TRBJ2-6, with D tentatively TRBD2 (6 bases). Trimming cost V 0 bases and J 2 bases, with 12 bases left between them. This CDR3 has 17 residues. Germline V lookup: CDR1 SGHRS, CDR2 YFSETQ.

This chain joins TRBV7-9 and TRBJ1-4, with D uncertain. Trimming cost V 3 bases and J 5 bases, with 7 bases left between them. The CDR3 sequence is 13 residues long. Germline V gene data show CDR1 as SEHNR and CDR2 as FQNEAQ (reference sequence). The DNA of the CDR3 is TGTGCCAGCAGCTTTTCGTACAATGAAAAACTGTTTTTT. Amino acid sequence: CASSFSYNEKLFF.

V gene TRBV5-1 combines with J gene TRBJ1-2; a possible D gene is TRBD1 (6 bases). Germline lookup yields CDR1 SGHRS and CDR2 YFSETQ. The length of the CDR3 is 15 residues. V was clipped by 0 bases and J by 2 bases, with 11 bases between them. Here the CDR3 reads CASSLEQGTNYGYTF. DNA for the CDR3: TGCGCCAGCAGCTTGGAGCAGGGGACCAACTATGGCTACACCTTC.

The chain uses TRBV6-2 or TRBV6-3 and TRBJ2-7, with 8 bases that match TRBD1. In germline, CDR1 is MNHEY, CDR2 SVGEGT. Trimming took 2 bases from V and 5 from J; bases not matched to a gene: 8. This CDR3 contains 15 residues. The CDR3, as DNA: TGTGCCAGCAGTTACGTTGGGACAGGAAAGGACGAGCAGTACTTC. Translated: CASSYVGTGKDEQYF.

This clonotype was counted many times. The chain is built from TRBV2 and TRBJ1-1; D is uncertain. V dropped 4 bases and J dropped 7 bases, with 7 bases sitting between them. The CDR3 covers 11 residues. Germline V gene lookup returns CDR1 SNHLY and CDR2 FYNNEI. In DNA, the CDR3 is TGTGCCAGCAGTGGACACCTTGAAGCTTTCTTT. Amino acid sequence: CASSGHLEAFF.

In its sample, this clonotype was seen a few times. This chain uses TRBV19 with TRBJ1-1; D gene uncertain. Germline CDR1 is LNHDA and CDR2 is SQIVND (reference sequence). Trimming left V 5 bases short and J 1 base short, with 14 bases between. This CDR3 spans 15 amino acids. This chain's CDR3 is CASSSRALGNTEAFF. The CDR3 DNA is TGTGCCAGTAGTTCCCGGGCCCTTGGGAACACTGAAGCTTTCTTT.

This clonotype was counted a few times. The genes are TRBV7-9 and TRBJ1-2; D is perhaps TRBD1 (5 bases). The CDR3 has 15 residues. Germline CDR1 reads SEHNR; CDR2 reads FQNEAQ (reference sequence). V lost 1 base to trimming and J lost 4 bases, with 13 bases between them. CDR3 loop: CASSLVGEASYGYTF. Written as DNA, the CDR3 is TGTGCCAGCAGCTTAGTAGGGGAGGCTAGCTATGGCTACACCTTC.

This clonotype has a count of ten or more. This chain joins TRBV7-3 and TRBJ1-2; 8 bases are shared with TRBD1. In germline, CDR1 is SGHTA, CDR2 FQGTGA. This CDR3 is 17 amino acids long. V was clipped by 5 bases and J by 6 bases; unmatched bases: 17. CDR3 sequence (DNA): TGTGCCAGCAGCCTATGGCCAGCGGACAGGGAGACGGATGGCTACACCTTC. Translating it yields CASSLWPADRETDGYTF.

Turning to this clonotype: A junction end diverges from the germline sequence, so it may reflect a read error. The rearrangement uses TRBV2 and TRBJ1-6; TRBD1 aligns across 7 bases. Germline loops: CDR1 SNHLY, CDR2 FYNNEI. The CDR3 extends over 14 amino acids. CDR3 protein: CASSAQGHNSLLHF. The CDR3 region has the DNA TGTGCCAGCAGTGCACAGGGGCATAATTCACTCCTCCACTTT.

This clonotype was recorded a few times. J is TRBJ1-1 and V is TRBV5-5; the D gene is possibly TRBD1 (6 bases). The CDR3 covers 16 residues. Looked up from germline, CDR1 is SGHKS and CDR2 is YYEKEE (reference sequence). Trimming stripped 3 bases from V and 1 base from J, with 16 bases between. The CDR3 DNA sequence: TGTGCCAGCAGCTCCCAACCACAGGGACCGAACACTGAAGCTTTCTTT. Amino acid sequence: CASSSQPQGPNTEAFF. The full variable domain, with the rest looked up from reference TRBV5-5 and TRBJ1-1, is DAGVTQSPTHLIKTRGQQVTLRCSPISGHKSVSWYQQVLGQGPQFIFQYYEKEERGRGNFPDRFSARQFPNYSSELNVNALLLGDSALYLCASSSQPQGPNTEAFFGQGTRLTVV.

A single count supports this clonotype. The genes are TRBV7-2 and TRBJ2-7; D is undetermined. Germline values: CDR1 SGHTA, CDR2 FQGNSA. The CDR3 has 15 amino acids. V was cut by 6 bases and J by 1 base, with 16 bases left in between. The CDR3 region has the DNA TGTGCCAGCAGAGTTTCTACCCACCCTTCCTACGAGCAGTACTTC. Encoded protein: CASRVSTHPSYEQYF. The full variable domain, its missing parts supplied by reference TRBV7-2 and TRBJ2-7, is GAGVSQSPSNKVTEKGKDVELRCDPISGHTALYWYRQSLGQGLEFLIYFQGNSAPDKSGLPSDRFSAERTGGSVSTLTIQRTQQEDSAVYLCASRVSTHPSYEQYFGPGTRLTVT.

V and J are TRBV10-1 and TRBJ1-1; D gene ambiguous. The V and J ends lost 6 bases and 0 bases respectively, with 11 bases between them. Germline V gene lookup returns CDR1 WNHNN and CDR2 SYGVQD (reference sequence). CDR3 length: 14 amino acids. The CDR3 region is CASSTGEVNTEAFF. The CDR3 DNA reads as TGCGCCAGCAGCACCGGGGAGGTGAACACTGAAGCTTTCTTT.

The rearrangement joins TRBV5-1 to TRBJ2-7, with D perhaps TRBD2 (7 bases). V shed 5 bases and J shed 0 bases, with 12 bases lying between them. The CDR3 length is 14 residues. The V gene's germline CDR1 is SGHRS and CDR2 YFSETQ. The CDR3 sequence is CASRRGPDSYEQYF. CDR3 coding DNA: TGCGCCAGCAGGCGGGGGCCTGACTCCTACGAGCAGTACTTC.

V gene TRBV7-9 combines with J gene TRBJ1-2; 10 bases agree with TRBD1. CDR3 length equals 15 residues. Germline loops: CDR1 SEHNR, CDR2 FQNEAQ (reference sequence). Unmatched junction bases numbered 6, after V lost 5 bases and J lost 3 bases. CDR3 sequence (DNA): TGTGCCAGCAGCATAGGGACAGGGGATGACTATGGCTACACCTTC. It yields the protein CASSIGTGDDYGYTF.

The J gene is TRBJ1-1, the V gene TRBV5-1, with D possibly TRBD1 on 5 matching bases. The CDR3 sequence is 13 residues long. Looked up from germline, CDR1 is SGHRS and CDR2 is YFSETQ. V was pared by 2 bases and J by 8 bases, with 13 bases between. The CDR3 loop reads CASSFMGEVEAFF. CDR3 bases: TGCGCCAGCAGCTTTATGGGGGAGGTGGAAGCTTTCTTT.

This clonotype was seen only a few times. The chain employs TRBV27 and TRBJ2-2, with D possibly TRBD2 on 6 matching bases. The CDR3 has 17 residues. The germline V and J ends were trimmed by 1 base and 1 base, with 13 bases remaining between them. CDR1 is MNHEY, CDR2 SMNVEV, per germline (reference sequence). The CDR3 sequence: CASSLFLGGLNTGELFF. DNA of the CDR3: TGTGCCAGCAGTTTATTTCTCGGGGGATTGAACACCGGGGAGCTGTTTTTT.

The chain joins TRBV5-1 to TRBJ1-1; D is uncertain. The CDR3 spans 15 residues. The V and J ends lost 1 base and 6 bases respectively, with 16 bases between them. The germline V gene encodes CDR1 SGHRS and CDR2 YFSETQ. The CDR3 sequence is CASSLKGAPSAEAFF. The DNA of the CDR3 is TGCGCCAGCAGCTTGAAGGGTGCCCCCAGCGCTGAAGCTTTCTTT.

V is TRBV25-1 and J is TRBJ1-5, with D possibly TRBD1 on 6 matching bases. The CDR3 totals 17 residues. Trimming removed 2 bases at V and 4 bases at J, with 18 bases between. In germline, CDR1 is MGHDK, CDR2 SYGVNS. As DNA, the CDR3 is TGTGCCAGCAGTGAACATTTATCAGGGGAGCGGAATCAGCCCCAGCATTTT. This sequence encodes CASSEHLSGERNQPQHF.

The chain combines TRBV12-5 with TRBJ2-7, with 9 nucleotides matching TRBD1. With V trimmed by 5 bases and J by 7 bases, 9 bases remained unmatched. The V gene's germline CDR1 is LGHNT and CDR2 FRNRAP. CDR3 length equals 14 residues. The CDR3 region is CASGEQGAAGEQYF. DNA of the CDR3: TGTGCTAGTGGTGAACAGGGGGCTGCGGGTGAGCAGTACTTC.